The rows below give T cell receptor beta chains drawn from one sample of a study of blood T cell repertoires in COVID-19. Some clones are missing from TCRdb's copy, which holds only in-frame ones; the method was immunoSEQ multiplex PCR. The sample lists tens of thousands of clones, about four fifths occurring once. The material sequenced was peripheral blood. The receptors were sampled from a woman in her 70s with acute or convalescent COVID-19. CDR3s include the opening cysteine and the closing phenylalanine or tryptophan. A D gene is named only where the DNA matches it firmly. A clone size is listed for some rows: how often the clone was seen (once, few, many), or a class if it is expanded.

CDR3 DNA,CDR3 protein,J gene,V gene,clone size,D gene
TGTGCCAGCAGCCGGACAGGGGCGAGCTACAATGAGCAGTTCTTC,CASSRTGASYNEQFF,TRBJ2-1,TRBV3-1/TRBV3-2,.,TRBD1
TGCAGCGTTGTAGCGTCTAGCGGACGGAACACCGGGGAGCTGTTTTTT,CSVVASSGRNTGELFF,TRBJ2-2,TRBV29-1,.,TRBD2
TGTGCCAGCAGCAGTACGAAGGGACAGGGGAATTCACCCCTCCACTTT,CASSSTKGQGNSPLHF,TRBJ1-6,TRBV9,.,TRBD1
TGTGCCAGCAGTGACCCAGAAAGGGGTCGGCAGCCCCAGCATTTT,CASSDPERGRQPQHF,TRBJ1-5,TRBV6-4,.,.
TGTGCCAGCAGTTACGGGCGGGCTTCCTACGAGCAGTACTTC,CASSYGRASYEQYF,TRBJ2-7,TRBV6-5,.,.
TGTGCCAGCAGACCCGGACAGGGGTGGACTGAAGCTTTCTTT,CASRPGQGWTEAFF,TRBJ1-1,TRBV28,once,TRBD1
TGTGCCAGCAGCTTAGGGGACAGGCAGTACAATGAGCAGTTCTTC,CASSLGDRQYNEQFF,TRBJ2-1,TRBV11-2,.,TRBD1
TGTGCCAGCAGTTCGGCCAAAATCAGGGGAGTAAGCTCCTACGAGCAGTACTTC,CASSSAKIRGVSSYEQYF,TRBJ2-7,TRBV27,.,.
TGTGGCTCGACAGGGATTACCCTGGATACGCAGTATTTT,CGSTGITLDTQYF,TRBJ2-3,TRBV12-5,.,TRBD1
TGTGCCAGTAGTAGGGACAAATACGAGCAGTACTTC,CASSRDKYEQYF,TRBJ2-7,TRBV19,once,.
TGTGCCAGCAGACTTAGGAACTTTATGAGACAGTTGAACACTGAAGCTTTCTTT,CASRLRNFMRQLNTEAFF,TRBJ1-1,TRBV28,few,.
TGTGCCAGCAGCCAAGTGGGGACAGGGCTGGCAGATACGCAGTATTTT,CASSQVGTGLADTQYF,TRBJ2-3,TRBV3-1/TRBV3-2,.,TRBD1
TGTGCCATCAGCGATTGGACGGGGGAAAAACTGTTTTTT,CAISDWTGEKLFF,TRBJ1-4,TRBV10-3,.,.
TGTGCCAGCGGCAAGGGGGCGAGAAAGAACACTGAAGCTTTCTTT,CASGKGARKNTEAFF,TRBJ1-1,TRBV11-3,.,TRBD1
TGTGCCAGCAGTTATTCCGTTTCGAACACCGGGGAGCTGTTTTTT,CASSYSVSNTGELFF,TRBJ2-2,TRBV2,.,.
TGTGCCAGCAGCCCGGGGACAGGGAGATACAATGAGCAGTTCTTC,CASSPGTGRYNEQFF,TRBJ2-1,TRBV7-3,few,TRBD1